A selection of T cell receptor beta chains follows, all from one sample in a study of CD8 T cells in ankylosing spondylitis. TCRdb passed the 5' RACE reads through MiXCR, listing each CDR3 protein once. The sample has 190,000 or so distinct CDR3 sequences, over 10% seen once; the top ten hold approximately 15%. Sample: blood, either unsorted or a sorted T cell fraction (not recorded which). The receptors shown here come from a male donor with ankylosing spondylitis or in good health (not recorded which). Each CDR3 is given with its conserved first and last residue. The D gene is left open where the match is weak. Clone sizes are given selectively: once, few, many, or a class where the clone is expanded.

j_gene,abundance,v_gene,d_gene,CDR3aa,CDR3nt
TRBJ2-7,many,TRBV7-9,.,CASSLASIEQYF,TGTGCCAGCAGCTTAGCCAGCATCGAGCAGTACTTC
TRBJ2-1,few,TRBV9,TRBD1,CASSVALGGAGQSYNEQFF,TGTGCCAGCAGCGTAGCTCTAGGGGGCGCAGGACAGTCCTACAATGAGCAGTTCTTC
TRBJ2-5,.,TRBV11-2,.,CASSSGLGTETQYF,TGTGCCAGCAGCTCCGGACTGGGCACGGAGACCCAGTACTTC
TRBJ2-1,.,TRBV6-1,.,CASRPGQGNEQFF,TGTGCCAGCAGGCCTGGCCAGGGCAATGAGCAGTTCTTC
TRBJ2-1,.,TRBV30,.,CAWSVAGTFYNEQFF,TGTGCCTGGAGTGTCGCGGGGACCTTTTACAATGAGCAGTTCTTC
TRBJ2-7,.,TRBV7-6,TRBD2,CASSLNRGSSYEQYF,TGTGCCAGCAGCTTAAACCGCGGGAGCTCCTACGAGCAGTACTTC
TRBJ2-1,few,TRBV12-3/TRBV12-4,.,CASSLGDSLQFF,TGTGCCAGCAGTTTAGGAGACTCCCTCCAGTTCTTC
TRBJ2-7,.,TRBV7-9,TRBD1,CASGTGVYEQYF,TGTGCCAGCGGAACAGGGGTCTACGAGCAGTACTTC
TRBJ2-1,.,TRBV7-2,.,CASSVLAAAYNEQFF,TGTGCCAGCAGCGTATTAGCTGCCGCCTACAATGAGCAGTTCTTC
TRBJ2-7,.,TRBV27,.,CASSPTWFHEQYF,TGTGCCAGCAGTCCCACCTGGTTCCACGAGCAGTACTTC
TRBJ2-3,many,TRBV4-1,.,CASSHSTGFTDTQYF,TGCGCCAGCAGCCATAGTACAGGGTTCACAGATACGCAGTATTTT
TRBJ2-1,many,TRBV7-9,TRBD2,CASSRRLAEGNEQFF,TGTGCCAGCAGCCGCCGACTAGCGGAGGGGAATGAGCAGTTCTTC
TRBJ2-3,few,TRBV30,.,CAWSVGADTQYF,TGTGCCTGGAGTGTAGGGGCAGATACGCAGTATTTT
TRBJ2-5,many,TRBV7-8,TRBD2,CASQGTSGRAGETQYF,TGTGCCAGCCAGGGGACTAGCGGGAGGGCAGGAGAGACCCAGTACTTC
TRBJ2-7,few,TRBV6-1,TRBD1,CASSEFRTGSYEQYF,TGTGCCAGCAGTGAATTTCGGACAGGGTCCTACGAGCAGTACTTC
TRBJ2-1,many,TRBV29-1,.,CSVIDLGNEQFF,TGCAGCGTTATAGACCTGGGCAATGAGCAGTTCTTC
TRBJ2-7,few,TRBV11-2,.,CASSLWGTPYEQYF,TGTGCCAGCAGCCTTTGGGGCACCCCCTACGAGCAGTACTTC
TRBJ1-1,few,TRBV7-9,.,CASSLGTPEAFF,TGTGCCAGCAGCCTTGGTACCCCTGAAGCTTTCTTT
TRBJ1-5,.,TRBV30,.,CAWSVHGGGQPQHF,TGTGCCTGGAGTGTACACGGGGGCGGGCAGCCCCAGCATTTT
TRBJ2-7,few,TRBV27,.,CASSFQRTYEQYF,TGTGCCAGCAGTTTTCAGCGAACCTACGAGCAGTACTTC